The 31 T cell receptor beta chains given below trace back to one sample, sequenced in a study of T cells after posttransplantation cyclophosphamide. The repertoire was sequenced with immunoSEQ multiplex PCR; TCRdb's copy has only in-frame clones and lacks some. The profile shows approximately 3,300 clones, nearly 97% of them singletons. Sequenced: naive CD8+ T cells sorted from PBMCs. All receptors come from a woman between 45 and 65 years old in good health and a related stem cell transplant donor.

The chain combines TRBV28 with TRBJ2-7; TRBD2 aligns across 7 bases. J lost 0 bases, V lost 3 bases, and 5 bases had no gene match. The CDR3 is made up of 15 amino acids. Germline loops: CDR1 MDHEN, CDR2 SYDVKM. The CDR3 DNA follows: TGTGCCAGCAGTTTTAGGCGGGAGCCCTCCTACGAGCAGTACTTC. Amino acid sequence: CASSFRREPSYEQYF.

The chain is built from TRBV7-9 and TRBJ1-2, with D unclear. Germline-derived CDR1 and CDR2 are SEHNR and FQNEAQ (reference sequence). There are 13 residues in the CDR3. Trimming removed 5 bases at V and 2 bases at J, with 9 bases between. The CDR3 loop reads CASSDTLNYGYTF. As DNA, the CDR3 is TGTGCCAGCAGCGATACATTGAACTATGGCTACACCTTC.

This chain uses TRBV7-3 with TRBJ1-1, with D possibly matching TRBD1 (5 bases). The length of the CDR3 is 14 residues. V lost 8 bases and J lost 5, with 18 bases in between. Germline V lookup: CDR1 SGHTA, CDR2 FQGTGA. This CDR3 reads CASGLLGERTEAFF. The CDR3 coding sequence is TGTGCCAGCGGTCTCCTAGGGGAAAGGACTGAAGCTTTCTTT.

The genes are TRBV27 and TRBJ2-4, with TRBD1 matching 9 bases. The CDR3 totals 15 residues. The germline V gene has CDR1 MNHEY and CDR2 SMNVEV (reference sequence). Germline trimming cut 4 bases from V and 8 bases from J; bases unmatched to any gene: 9. The DNA for the CDR3 is TGTGCCAGCAGTTCCGGACAGGGGCTGACGGACATTCAGTACTTC. It specifies CASSSGQGLTDIQYF.

The J gene is TRBJ1-1, the V gene TRBV6-1; a possible D gene is TRBD1 (6 bases). The CDR3 length is 13 residues. The V gene's germline CDR1 is MNHNS and CDR2 SASEGT. Trimming stripped 0 bases from V and 7 bases from J, with 9 bases between. CDR3 sequence (DNA): TGTGCCAGCAGTGAAGCAACAGGGAATGAAGCTTTCTTT. Its translation: CASSEATGNEAFF.

V usage is TRBV6-5 and J usage is TRBJ2-3; D perhaps matches TRBD2 (5 bases). The V gene lost 6 bases and the J gene lost 0 bases, with 13 bases spanning the gap. The CDR3 covers 15 residues. The germline V gene has CDR1 MNHEY and CDR2 SVGAGI. The CDR3 nucleotides are TGTGCCAGCAGCCCCTGGCCGGGGAGCACAGATACGCAGTATTTT. Translated, it gives CASSPWPGSTDTQYF.

The V and J genes are TRBV9 and TRBJ1-5; D might be TRBD1 (6 bases). CDR1 is SGDLS, CDR2 YYNGEE, per germline. Trimming removed 0 bases from V and 2 bases from J, with 9 bases in between. This CDR3 spans 15 amino acids. The CDR3 coding sequence is TGTGCCAGCAGCGTAGGCCCAGGGGGCAATCAGCCCCAGCATTTT. Encoded protein: CASSVGPGGNQPQHF.

The chain carries TRBV5-5 and TRBJ1-5; no definite D call. Germline CDR1 is SGHKS and CDR2 is YYEKEE (reference sequence). With 0 bases removed from V and 1 base from J, the gap between germline ends came to 8 bases. This CDR3 has 15 residues. Here the CDR3 DNA reads TGTGCCAGCAGCTTGGCAGGACTAAGCAATCAGCCCCAGCATTTT. Protein: CASSLAGLSNQPQHF.

V is TRBV25-1 and J is TRBJ2-3; 7 positions match TRBD1. There are 17 residues in the CDR3. J gave up 1 base and V 5 bases, and 12 bases lay outside the gene matches. Germline V gene data show CDR1 as MGHDK and CDR2 as SYGVNS. The CDR3 DNA reads as TGTGCCAGCAGTACAAGCTTCCGAGGGGGCCGCACAGATACGCAGTATTTT. It yields the protein CASSTSFRGGRTDTQYF.

V and J are TRBV20-1 and TRBJ2-5; tentative D call: TRBD2 (5 bases). The J call could be wrong; TRBJ2-7 is a better fit for the DNA end. The CDR3 sequence is 11 residues long. CDR1 DFQATT and CDR2 SNEGSKA come from the germline V gene (reference sequence). The CDR3 protein is CSAGVIYEQYF. The CDR3 coding sequence is TGCAGTGCGGGAGTTATCTACGAGCAGTACTTC.

This rearrangement joins TRBV5-1 to TRBJ2-5; D is unclear. CDR3 length equals 13 residues. Per the germline V gene, CDR1 is SGHRS and CDR2 is YFSETQ. With 0 bases removed from V and 3 bases from J, the gap between germline ends came to 6 bases. The CDR3 protein is CASSLVQEETQYF. CDR3 coding DNA: TGCGCCAGCAGCTTGGTTCAGGAAGAGACCCAGTACTTC. Filled out from reference TRBV5-1 and TRBJ2-5, the complete variable domain reads KAGVTQTPRYLIKTRGQQVTLSCSPISGHRSVSWYQQTPGQGLQFLFEYFSETQRNKGNFPGRFSGRQFSNSRSEMNVSTLELGDSALYLCASSLVQEETQYFGPGTRLLVL.

The chain has TRBV19 and TRBJ1-1; D might be TRBD1 (6 bases). The length of the CDR3 is 13 residues. Germline V gives CDR1 LNHDA, CDR2 SQIVND (reference sequence). V was trimmed by 11 bases and J by 2 bases, leaving 15 bases between them. The CDR3 nucleotides read TGTGCCCGCCCCCAGGGGATTAACACTGAAGCTTTCTTT. It is translated as CARPQGINTEAFF.

The genes are TRBV9 and TRBJ2-7; tentatively, D is TRBD2 (5 bases). Germline CDR1 SGDLS, CDR2 YYNGEE. This CDR3 is built from 14 residues. Trimming pared 0 bases from V and 0 bases from J, leaving 7 bases between. The CDR3 coding sequence is TGTGCCAGCAGCGTAGCGGGAACCTCCTACGAGCAGTACTTC. This codes for CASSVAGTSYEQYF.

This clone was counted between two and nine times. The chain carries TRBV2 and TRBJ1-4; D ambiguous. Per germline, CDR1 SNHLY and CDR2 FYNNEI. CDR3 length equals 13 residues. Trimming took off 3 bases at V and 6 bases at J, with 8 bases between the two ends. The CDR3 coding sequence is TGTGCCAGCAGTGACAGGCGCGATGAAAAACTGTTTTTT. Translated, it gives CASSDRRDEKLFF.

Concerning this clone itself: One end of the junction varies from germline; a read error may be responsible. The identical CDR3 is also encoded by other nucleotide sequences in the sample. This rearrangement joins TRBV11-2 to TRBJ1-6; D is ambiguous. CDR3 size: 14 residues. Germline V gene data show CDR1 as SGHAT and CDR2 as FQNNGV. The CDR3, as DNA: TGTGCCAGCAGCTTACGTGTTTCCTATTCCCCCCTCCACTTT. Residues: CASSLRVSYSPLHF.

The genes are TRBV7-9 and TRBJ2-2, with 9 bases aligning to TRBD2. The CDR3 extends over 17 amino acids. Trimming took 1 base from V and 3 from J; bases not matched to a gene: 6. The germline gives CDR1 SEHNR, CDR2 FQNEAQ (reference sequence). The DNA for the CDR3 is TGTGCCAGCAGCTTAGGGCGGGAGGGCCCAGACACCGGGGAGCTGTTTTTT. The encoded protein is CASSLGREGPDTGELFF.

The rearrangement links TRBV30 to TRBJ2-2; D is perhaps TRBD2 (5 bases). Germline V lookup: CDR1 GTSNPN, CDR2 SVGIG (reference sequence). Trimming took 1 base from V and 7 from J, leaving 10 bases between them. The CDR3 totals 13 residues. CDR3 DNA: TGTGCCTGGAGTGATTCCAGCGGCGGGGAGCTGTTTTTT. This translates into CAWSDSSGGELFF.

The chain joins TRBV4-1 to TRBJ1-1, with 7 bases lining up with TRBD1. The CDR3 covers 15 residues. The V segment lost 3 bases and the J segment 1 base; nucleotides outside the gene matches: 5. In germline, CDR1 is MGHRA, CDR2 YSYEKL. The CDR3 is CASSHPTGTNTEAFF. DNA of the CDR3: TGCGCCAGCAGCCACCCGACAGGGACGAACACTGAAGCTTTCTTT.

This chain joins TRBV19 and TRBJ2-7; tentative D call: TRBD2 (5 bases). Germline CDR1 and CDR2: LNHDA and SQIVND (reference sequence). The CDR3 has 14 residues. Deletions cut 1 base from V and 3 bases from J, with 10 bases between. The CDR3 DNA is TGTGCCAGTAGTATAGGTAGCGCCTACTACGAGCAGTACTTC. Residues: CASSIGSAYYEQYF.

The CDR3 here is CASSGLTGVNTEAFF. In DNA form, the CDR3 reads TGTGCCAGCAGCGGATTGACAGGGGTGAACACTGAAGCTTTCTTT. The chain couples TRBV9 to TRBJ1-1, with TRBD1 matching 8 bases. V trimming: 3 bases; J trimming: 0 bases; junction bases outside the gene matches: 4. The length of the CDR3 is 15 residues. The germline V gene has CDR1 SGDLS and CDR2 YYNGEE. Full variable domain (outside the CDR3, taken from reference TRBV9 and TRBJ1-1): DSGVTQTPKHLITATGQRVTLRCSPRSGDLSVYWYQQSLDQGLQFLIQYYNGEERAKGNILERFSAQQFPDLHSELNLSSLELGDSALYFCASSGLTGVNTEAFFGQGTRLTVV.

V and J are TRBV7-3 and TRBJ1-1, with 10 bases fitting TRBD1. The V gene end was trimmed by 4 bases and the J gene end by 3 bases; junction bases not matched to a gene: 11. The germline CDR1 and CDR2 sequences are SGHTA and FQGTGA. This CDR3 comprises 17 residues. The CDR3 nucleotides read TGTGCCAGCAGCTCTATAGGACAGGGGGGGGAGGACACTGAAGCTTTCTTT. Translation gives CASSSIGQGGEDTEAFF.

V is TRBV18 and J is TRBJ1-5; D perhaps matches TRBD1 (5 bases). CDR1 and CDR2 (germline): KGHSH, LQKENI. CDR3 length: 16 amino acids. Trimming cost V 4 bases and J 3 bases, with 16 bases left between them. CDR3 protein: CASSRGLVSDNQPQHF. The CDR3, as DNA: TGTGCCAGCTCACGGGGACTGGTGAGCGACAATCAGCCCCAGCATTTT. Combining the CDR3 with reference TRBV18 and TRBJ1-5 gives the whole variable domain NAGVMQNPRHLVRRRGQEARLRCSPMKGHSHVYWYRQLPEEGLKFMVYLQKENIIDESGMPKERFSAEFPKEGPSILRIQQVVRGDSAAYFCASSRGLVSDNQPQHFGDGTRLSIL.

This clone was observed a single time. The rearrangement joins TRBV13 to TRBJ1-4; D is unclear. V dropped 2 bases and J dropped 0 bases, with 10 bases sitting between them. The CDR3 contains 16 residues. The germline V gene encodes CDR1 PRHDT and CDR2 FYEKMQ (reference sequence). The CDR3 reads CASSLPTPATNEKLFF. CDR3 coding DNA: TGTGCCAGCAGCTTACCCACACCTGCAACTAATGAAAAACTGTTTTTT.

The chain employs TRBV27 and TRBJ2-7; 10 nucleotides match TRBD1. The CDR3 is 15 residues long. Losses at the gene ends were 4 bases for V and 2 bases for J; bases not matched to a gene: 5. Per the germline V gene, CDR1 is MNHEY and CDR2 is SMNVEV (reference sequence). The chain's CDR3 is CASSSGTGAPYEQYF. DNA for the CDR3: TGTGCCAGCAGTTCGGGGACAGGGGCCCCCTACGAGCAGTACTTC.

The genes are TRBV27 and TRBJ1-5; possibly TRBD1 for D (5 bases). Germline loops: CDR1 MNHEY, CDR2 SMNVEV (reference sequence). Deletions cut 5 bases from V and 2 bases from J, with 10 bases between. This CDR3 contains 14 residues. The CDR3 bases are TGTGCCAGCAGTCAGGGTTACGGCAATCAGCCCCAGCATTTT. Its protein is CASSQGYGNQPQHF.

The V gene is TRBV19, the J gene TRBJ1-5; D is unresolved. This CDR3 spans 15 amino acids. Trimming left V 3 bases short and J 0 bases short, with 9 bases between. In germline, CDR1 is LNHDA, CDR2 SQIVND (reference sequence). The CDR3 loop is CASSILAHSNQPQHF. The CDR3 coding sequence is TGTGCCAGTAGTATCTTGGCCCATAGCAATCAGCCCCAGCATTTT.

This CDR3 reads CASSLREVYAGETDTQYF. In DNA form, the CDR3 reads TGTGCCAGCAGCTTAAGGGAGGTCTACGCGGGAGAAACAGATACGCAGTATTTT. The V call is TRBV7-3, the J call TRBJ2-3; the match to TRBD2 covers 7 bases. Germline-derived CDR1 and CDR2 are SGHTA and FQGTGA. The CDR3 runs to 18 residues. V gave up 1 base and J gave up 3 bases; unmatched junction bases: 13.

The rearrangement links TRBV4-1 to TRBJ2-3; unclear D gene. This CDR3 comprises 13 residues. Germline CDR1 reads MGHRA; CDR2 reads YSYEKL. V was trimmed by 4 bases and J by 5 bases, leaving 10 bases between them. CDR3 sequence: CASSPENGDTQYF. As DNA, the CDR3 is TGCGCCAGCAGCCCAGAGAACGGAGATACGCAGTATTTT.

The table lists this clone with a count of one. The chain is built from TRBV6-1 and TRBJ2-1, with 8 positions matching TRBD1. Per the germline V gene, CDR1 is MNHNS and CDR2 is SASEGT. The CDR3 consists of 15 residues. V was clipped by 3 bases and J by 7 bases; unmatched bases: 8. The CDR3 region is CASSESSGGRNEQFF. As DNA, the CDR3 is TGTGCCAGCAGTGAGAGCTCAGGGGGCCGGAATGAGCAGTTCTTC.

This chain uses TRBV25-1 with TRBJ1-4; D unclear. The length of the CDR3 is 13 residues. Trimming cost V 9 bases and J 3 bases, with 11 bases left between them. In germline, CDR1 is MGHDK, CDR2 SYGVNS. The CDR3 loop reads CASLAVPNEKLFF. In DNA form, the CDR3 reads TGTGCCAGTCTCGCGGTTCCTAATGAAAAACTGTTTTTT.

The rearrangement links TRBV4-1 to TRBJ1-2, with D possibly TRBD1 on 6 matching bases. The V end was cut by 0 bases, the J end by 8 bases, with 10 bases between. Germline lookup yields CDR1 MGHRA and CDR2 YSYEKL. The CDR3 is made up of 13 amino acids. CDR3 nucleotide sequence: TGCGCCAGCAGCCAAGATAGAGGGGGAGGCTACACCTTC. Protein sequence: CASSQDRGGGYTF.